What follows is one TCR beta chain and its context. The record originates from a study of blood T cell repertoires in COVID-19. Germline V CDR1 and CDR2: LNHNV, YYDKDF (reference sequence). The CDR3 is 13 residues long. Germline trimming cut 6 bases from V and 7 bases from J; bases unmatched to any gene: 2. The method was immunoSEQ multiplex PCR; TCRdb's version includes in-frame clones alone and lacks a portion of them. Among about 210,000 clones listed, approximately 89% were seen once. The clonotype comes from a woman aged 40 to 50 with acute or convalescent COVID-19. Sequences were obtained from peripheral blood. The chain combines TRBV15 with TRBJ1-6; 8 nucleotides agree with TRBD1. CDR3 amino acids: CATRQGGNSPLHF. The CDR3 bases are TGTGCCACCAGACAGGGGGGAAATTCACCCCTCCACTTT.